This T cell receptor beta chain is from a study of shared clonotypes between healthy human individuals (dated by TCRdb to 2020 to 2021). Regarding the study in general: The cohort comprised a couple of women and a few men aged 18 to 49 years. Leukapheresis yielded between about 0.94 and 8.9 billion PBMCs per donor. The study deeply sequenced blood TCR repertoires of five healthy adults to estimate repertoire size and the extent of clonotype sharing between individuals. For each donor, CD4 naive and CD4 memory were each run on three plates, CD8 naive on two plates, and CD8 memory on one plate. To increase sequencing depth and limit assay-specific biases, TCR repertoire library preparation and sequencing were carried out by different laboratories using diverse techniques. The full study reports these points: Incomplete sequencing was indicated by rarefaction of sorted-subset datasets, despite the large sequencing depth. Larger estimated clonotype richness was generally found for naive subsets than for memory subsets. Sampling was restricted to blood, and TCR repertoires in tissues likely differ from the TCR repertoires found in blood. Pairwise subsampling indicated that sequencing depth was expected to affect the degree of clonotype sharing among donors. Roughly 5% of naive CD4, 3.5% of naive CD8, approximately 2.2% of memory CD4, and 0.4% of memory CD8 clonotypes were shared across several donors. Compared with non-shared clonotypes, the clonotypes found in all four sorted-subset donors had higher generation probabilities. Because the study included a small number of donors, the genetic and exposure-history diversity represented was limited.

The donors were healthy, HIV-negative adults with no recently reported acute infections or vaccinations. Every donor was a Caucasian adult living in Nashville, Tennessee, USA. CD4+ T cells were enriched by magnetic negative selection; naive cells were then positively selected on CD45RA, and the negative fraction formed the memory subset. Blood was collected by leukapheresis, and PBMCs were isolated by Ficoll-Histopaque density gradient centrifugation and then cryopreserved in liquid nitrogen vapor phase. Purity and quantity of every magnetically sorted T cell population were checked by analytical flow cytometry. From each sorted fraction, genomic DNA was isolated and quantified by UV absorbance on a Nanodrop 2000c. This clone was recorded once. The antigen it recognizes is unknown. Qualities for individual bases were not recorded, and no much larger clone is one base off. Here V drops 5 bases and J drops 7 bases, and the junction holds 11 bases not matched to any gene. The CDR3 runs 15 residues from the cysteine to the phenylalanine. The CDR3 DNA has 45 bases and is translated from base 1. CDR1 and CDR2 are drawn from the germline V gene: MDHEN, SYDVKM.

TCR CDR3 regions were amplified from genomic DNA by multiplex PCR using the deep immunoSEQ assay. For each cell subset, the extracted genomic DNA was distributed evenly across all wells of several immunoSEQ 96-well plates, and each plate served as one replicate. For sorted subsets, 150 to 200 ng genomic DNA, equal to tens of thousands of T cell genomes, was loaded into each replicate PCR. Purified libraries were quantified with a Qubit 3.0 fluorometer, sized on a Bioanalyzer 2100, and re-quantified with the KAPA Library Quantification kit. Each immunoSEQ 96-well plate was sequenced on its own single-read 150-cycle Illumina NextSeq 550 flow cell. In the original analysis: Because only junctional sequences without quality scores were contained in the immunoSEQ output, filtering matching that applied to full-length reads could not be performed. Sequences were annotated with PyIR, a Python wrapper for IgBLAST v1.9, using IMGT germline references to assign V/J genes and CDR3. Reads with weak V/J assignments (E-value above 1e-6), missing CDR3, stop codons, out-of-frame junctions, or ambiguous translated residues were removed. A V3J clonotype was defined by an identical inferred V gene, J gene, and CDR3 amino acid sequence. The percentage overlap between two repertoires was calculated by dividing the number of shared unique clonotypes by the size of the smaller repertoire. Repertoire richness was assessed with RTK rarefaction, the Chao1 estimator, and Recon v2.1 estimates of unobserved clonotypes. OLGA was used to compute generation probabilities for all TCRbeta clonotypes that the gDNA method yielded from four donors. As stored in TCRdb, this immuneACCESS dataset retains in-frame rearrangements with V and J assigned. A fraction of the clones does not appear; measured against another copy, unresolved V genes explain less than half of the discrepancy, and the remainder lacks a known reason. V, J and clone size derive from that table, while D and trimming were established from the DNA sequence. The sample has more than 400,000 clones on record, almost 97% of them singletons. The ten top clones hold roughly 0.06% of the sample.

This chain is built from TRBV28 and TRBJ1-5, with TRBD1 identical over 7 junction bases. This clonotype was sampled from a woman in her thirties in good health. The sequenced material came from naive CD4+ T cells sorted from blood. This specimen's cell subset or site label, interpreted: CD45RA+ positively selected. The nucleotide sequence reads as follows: TGTGCCAGCAGTACTACAGGGGAGCAATTGCAGCCCCAGCATTTT. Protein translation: CASSTTGEQLQPQHF.